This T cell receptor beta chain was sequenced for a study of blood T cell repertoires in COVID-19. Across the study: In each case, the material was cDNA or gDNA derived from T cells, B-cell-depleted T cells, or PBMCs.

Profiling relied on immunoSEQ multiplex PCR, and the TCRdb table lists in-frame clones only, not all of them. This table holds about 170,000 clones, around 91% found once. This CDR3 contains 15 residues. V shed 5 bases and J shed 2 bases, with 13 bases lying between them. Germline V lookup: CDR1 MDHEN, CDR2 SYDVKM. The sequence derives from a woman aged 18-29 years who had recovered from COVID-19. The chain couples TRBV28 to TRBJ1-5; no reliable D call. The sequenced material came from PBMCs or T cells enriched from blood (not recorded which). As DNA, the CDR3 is TGTGCCAGCAGTCTTTCCTCCAGTGGCAATCAGCCCCAGCATTTT. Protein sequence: CASSLSSSGNQPQHF. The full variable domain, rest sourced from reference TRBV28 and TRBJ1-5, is DVKVTQSSRYLVKRTGEKVFLECVQDMDHENMFWYRQDPGLGLRLIYFSYDVKMKEKGDIPEGYSVSREKKERFSLILESASTNQTSMYLCASSLSSSGNQPQHFGDGTRLSIL.